A single sample gave rise to the 27 T cell receptor beta chains below, sequenced in a study of early T cells in non-severe SARS-CoV-2 infection. TCRdb processed the 5' RACE reads anew with MiXCR; each CDR3 protein has one entry. The sample consists of more than 90,000 distinct CDR3 sequences, 13% of them appearing once. Input material: whole blood. The source of these receptors is an adult who was a healthcare worker with PCR-confirmed SARS-CoV-2 infection or an uninfected control (not recorded which).

This rearrangement joins TRBV11-2 to TRBJ2-1; 12 nucleotides align to TRBD2. The length of the CDR3 is 17 residues. Germline lookup yields CDR1 SGHAT and CDR2 FQNNGV. The ends lost 3 bases at V and 5 bases at J; junction bases unmatched: 8. CDR3 nucleotides: TGTGCCAGCAGCTTTCGACTAGCGGGGGATACCCACAATGAGCAGTTCTTC. It yields the protein CASSFRLAGDTHNEQFF.

The gene calls are TRBV5-1 and TRBJ2-5; maybe TRBD2 (5 bases). This CDR3 is built from 13 residues. Trimming pared 4 bases from V and 3 bases from J, leaving 10 bases between. CDR1 is SGHRS and CDR2 is YFSETQ in the germline V gene. DNA for the CDR3: TGCGCCAGCAGCCCGGGGAGAGAAGAGACCCAGTACTTC. This translates into CASSPGREETQYF. The whole variable domain, remainder taken from reference TRBV5-1 and TRBJ2-5, is KAGVTQTPRYLIKTRGQQVTLSCSPISGHRSVSWYQQTPGQGLQFLFEYFSETQRNKGNFPGRFSGRQFSNSRSEMNVSTLELGDSALYLCASSPGREETQYFGPGTRLLVL.

V and J are TRBV5-4 and TRBJ2-7; a possible D gene is TRBD2 (6 bases). V shed 4 bases and J shed 1 base, with 12 bases lying between them. Germline CDR1 is SGHNT and CDR2 is YYREEE (reference sequence). The CDR3 covers 14 residues. As DNA, the CDR3 is TGTGCCAGCAGCCCGGTTAGCGGATCCTACGAGCAGTACTTC. This translates into CASSPVSGSYEQYF.

This clonotype was recorded at least ten times. The gene calls are TRBV18 and TRBJ2-5; D is unresolved. The CDR3 consists of 13 residues. The V gene lost 3 bases and the J gene lost 2 bases, with 7 bases spanning the gap. Germline lookup yields CDR1 KGHSH and CDR2 LQKENI. The CDR3 region is CASSPGVQETQYF. Written as DNA, the CDR3 is TGTGCCAGCTCACCCGGAGTACAAGAGACCCAGTACTTC.

This clonotype was seen only a few times. The chain uses TRBV3-1 and TRBJ2-7; 7 positions agree with TRBD2. V lost 0 bases and J lost 3; bases outside the gene matches: 8. CDR3 size: 16 residues. Germline CDR1 and CDR2: LGHDT and YNNKEL (reference sequence). The CDR3 coding sequence is TGTGCCAGCAGCCAAGATCTGGCGGGGGACCGCTACGAGCAGTACTTC. Amino acids: CASSQDLAGDRYEQYF.

The V call is TRBV7-9, the J call TRBJ2-7; 11 nucleotides agree with TRBD1. Germline CDR1 SEHNR, CDR2 FQNEAQ (reference sequence). V lost 4 bases to trimming and J lost 3 bases; unmatched junction nucleotides: 8. The CDR3 has 16 amino acids. CDR3 nucleotide sequence: TGTGCCAGCAGCTCCCTAGGGACAGGGGGTAACTACGAGCAGTACTTC. Residues: CASSSLGTGGNYEQYF. Looking up the rest from reference TRBV7-9 and TRBJ2-7 gives the full variable domain: DTGVSQNPRHKITKRGQNVTFRCDPISEHNRLYWYRQTLGQGPEFLTYFQNEAQLEKSRLLSDRFSAERPKGSFSTLEIQRTEQGDSAMYLCASSSLGTGGNYEQYFGPGTRLTVT.

There are many counts of this clonotype. The CDR3 sequence is CASREASSALELFF. As DNA, the CDR3 is TGTGCCAGCAGGGAGGCTAGCTCAGCGTTGGAGCTGTTTTTT. This chain connects TRBV7-8 to TRBJ2-2; maybe TRBD2 (5 bases). Per germline, CDR1 SGHVS and CDR2 FQNEAQ. The CDR3 runs to 14 residues. V was trimmed by 6 bases and J by 10 bases, leaving 18 bases between them.

This clonotype was seen ten or more times. The genes are TRBV19 and TRBJ1-2; weak D call: TRBD1 (6 bases). Trimming took off 8 bases at V and 6 bases at J, with 13 bases between the two ends. Germline CDR1 is LNHDA and CDR2 is SQIVND (reference sequence). This CDR3 has 12 amino acids. CDR3: CASQGRVDGYTF. The CDR3 nucleotides are TGTGCCAGTCAGGGGCGGGTTGATGGCTACACCTTC.

This clonotype appeared many times. The chain recombines TRBV6-5 with TRBJ1-1; D call uncertain. The CDR3 runs 13 residues. V lost 6 bases to trimming and J lost 1 base, with 9 bases between them. Germline V lookup: CDR1 MNHEY, CDR2 SVGAGI. The CDR3 DNA reads as TGTGCCAGCAGGAGAGCACGGAACACTGAAGCTTTCTTT. It codes for CASRRARNTEAFF.

In this sample, this clonotype turned up many times. This chain connects TRBV7-6 to TRBJ2-5, with D uncertain. CDR3 length: 14 residues. V lost 5 bases, J lost 4 bases, and 14 bases lay in between. From germline, CDR1 is SGHVS and CDR2 FNYEAQ. CDR3 region: CASSTGPRPETQYF. In DNA, the CDR3 is TGTGCCAGCAGCACCGGGCCAAGACCAGAGACCCAGTACTTC.

This clonotype has at least ten counts. The J gene is TRBJ2-6, the V gene TRBV28, with 8 nucleotides matching TRBD2. J gave up 0 bases and V 6 bases, and 7 bases lay outside the gene matches. The CDR3 is 17 residues long. From germline, CDR1 is MDHEN and CDR2 SYDVKM. The CDR3 loop reads CASRQAGAGSGANVLTF. In nucleotides, the CDR3 is TGTGCCAGCAGGCAAGCGGGGGCCGGCTCTGGGGCCAACGTCCTGACTTTC.

The chain links TRBV28 to TRBJ1-1; D unclear. This CDR3 spans 12 amino acids. V lost 3 bases, J lost 6 bases, and 8 bases lay in between. From germline, CDR1 is MDHEN and CDR2 SYDVKM. CDR3 residues: CASSFVGAEAFF. The CDR3 DNA follows: TGTGCCAGCAGTTTTGTGGGAGCTGAAGCTTTCTTT.

V and J are TRBV11-3 and TRBJ2-2, with TRBD2 matching over 14 bases. Per germline, CDR1 SGHNT and CDR2 YENEEA. With V trimmed by 5 bases and J by 4 bases, 9 bases remained unmatched. The CDR3 has 18 amino acids. CDR3 bases: TGTGCCAGCAGCCTCCGGACTAGCGGGGGGAAGACCACCGGGGAGCTGTTTTTT. As protein: CASSLRTSGGKTTGELFF.

The chain recombines TRBV11-2 with TRBJ2-2; tentative D call: TRBD2 (6 bases). The CDR3 is made up of 15 amino acids. Per germline, CDR1 SGHAT and CDR2 FQNNGV. Deletions cut 1 base from V and 17 bases from J, with 23 bases between. CDR3 region: CASSLGGGDIPGPFF. The DNA of the CDR3 is TGTGCCAGCAGCTTAGGTGGCGGGGATATCCCGGGCCCCTTTTTT.

This clonotype was seen at least ten times. V gene TRBV2 combines with J gene TRBJ2-1; 11 nucleotides match TRBD2. The CDR3 runs 17 residues. V lost 8 bases to trimming and J lost 0 bases; unmatched junction nucleotides: 9. Germline V gene sequence: CDR1 SNHLY, CDR2 FYNNEI. The chain's CDR3 is CASGRLAGGFSYNEQFF. The CDR3 DNA reads TGTGCCAGCGGTCGGCTAGCGGGGGGCTTCTCCTACAATGAGCAGTTCTTC.

At least ten counts were recorded for this clonotype. Compared with germline, one end of the junction differs, possibly owing to a read error. The chain has TRBV5-1 and TRBJ2-3, with TRBD1 matching over 7 bases. The CDR3 extends over 14 amino acids. Germline CDR1 and CDR2: SGHRS and YFSETQ. The CDR3, as DNA: TGTGCCAGCAGCTTAGAAGGGGGCCCAGATACGCAGTATTTT. Translating gives CASSLEGGPDTQYF. The full variable domain, its missing parts supplied by reference TRBV5-1 and TRBJ2-3, is KAGVTQTPRYLIKTRGQQVTLSCSPISGHRSVSWYQQTPGQGLQFLFEYFSETQRNKGNFPGRFSGRQFSNSRSEMNVSTLELGDSALYLCASSLEGGPDTQYFGPGTRLTVL.

This chain connects TRBV27 to TRBJ2-3; unclear D gene. CDR3 length: 12 amino acids. The germline CDR1 and CDR2 sequences are MNHEY and SMNVEV (reference sequence). V dropped 5 bases and J dropped 3 bases, with 6 bases sitting between them. The DNA for the CDR3 is TGTGCCAGCAGTCGTCGTACAGATACGCAGTATTTT. This codes for CASSRRTDTQYF.

The V gene is TRBV7-9, the J gene TRBJ2-1; 9 bases line up with TRBD2. From germline, CDR1 is SEHNR and CDR2 FQNEAQ (reference sequence). The CDR3 is 15 residues long. Trimming took 5 bases from V and 5 from J; bases not matched to a gene: 7. CDR3 bases: TGTGCCAGCAGCCGTCTGGCGGGGGGGCACAATGAGCAGTTCTTC. Amino acid sequence: CASSRLAGGHNEQFF.

The sample holds a few counts of this clonotype. This chain uses TRBV12-3 or TRBV12-4 with TRBJ1-1; possibly TRBD1 for D (5 bases). Trimming removed 3 bases at V and 5 bases at J, with 19 bases between. CDR3 size: 16 residues. In DNA form, the CDR3 reads TGTGCCAGCAGTTTTTATTCCCGAGGGGTGGGAACTGAAGCTTTCTTT. It is translated as CASSFYSRGVGTEAFF.

The chain uses TRBV6-5 and TRBJ2-7; 9 nucleotides agree with TRBD1. Germline CDR1 is MNHEY and CDR2 is SVGAGI. The CDR3 extends over 16 amino acids. J lost 3 bases, V lost 7 bases, and 13 bases had no gene match. CDR3 sequence reads: CASTKLGGQGSYEQYF. Here the CDR3 DNA reads TGTGCCAGCACTAAACTCGGGGGACAGGGAAGCTACGAGCAGTACTTC.

Only a few counts were recorded for this clonotype. The chain recombines TRBV5-6 with TRBJ1-1; maybe TRBD1 (6 bases). V dropped 6 bases and J dropped 8 bases, with 23 bases sitting between them. The germline V gene encodes CDR1 SGHDT and CDR2 YYEEEE. This CDR3 contains 15 residues. The CDR3 coding sequence is TGTGCCAGCACCCAAGGGACCCGGGGGACATCCGAAGCTTTCTTT. This gives the protein CASTQGTRGTSEAFF. Together with reference TRBV5-6 and TRBJ1-1, the CDR3 gives the full variable domain: DAGVTQSPTHLIKTRGQQVTLRCSPKSGHDTVSWYQQALGQGPQFIFQYYEEEERQRGNFPDRFSGHQFPNYSSELNVNALLLGDSALYLCASTQGTRGTSEAFFGQGTRLTVV.

This clonotype was detected only a few times. The genes are TRBV24-1 and TRBJ2-5; D call uncertain. Trimming removed 4 bases at V and 5 bases at J, with 7 bases between. The germline V gene encodes CDR1 KGHDR and CDR2 SFDVKD. This CDR3 is built from 12 residues. CDR3 in DNA: TGTGCCACCAGTGAAAGCACGGAGACCCAGTACTTC. Translation: CATSESTETQYF.

This clonotype was seen many times. This sequence joins TRBV6-6 and TRBJ1-1; D perhaps matches TRBD1 (6 bases). The CDR3 sequence is 15 residues long. V lost 5 bases and J 6 bases, leaving 19 bases between the germline ends. The germline gives CDR1 MNHNY, CDR2 SVGAGI (reference sequence). The CDR3 reads CASSPRDTGGPEAFF. The CDR3 DNA follows: TGTGCCAGCAGTCCCCGGGACACCGGAGGGCCTGAAGCTTTCTTT.

This clonotype was observed a few times. In DNA, the CDR3 is TGCAGTGCTAGAGATGGGATGGGGTATGGCTACACCTTC. Translation gives CSARDGMGYGYTF. The rearrangement joins TRBV20-1 to TRBJ1-2; the D is unclear. Looked up from germline, CDR1 is DFQATT and CDR2 is SNEGSKA (reference sequence). Trimming cost V 0 bases and J 5 bases, with 10 bases left between them. This CDR3 comprises 13 residues.

The rearrangement uses TRBV5-1 and TRBJ2-3; D unclear. Trimming shortened V by 0 bases and J by 1 base, and 12 bases separated the two germline ends. Germline V gives CDR1 SGHRS, CDR2 YFSETQ. The CDR3 covers 16 residues. The CDR3 DNA reads TGCGCCAGCAGCTTGGAGGCTCTCACCGGCACAGATACGCAGTATTTT. Protein product: CASSLEALTGTDTQYF. The entire variable domain, with the rest obtained from reference TRBV5-1 and TRBJ2-3, is as follows: KAGVTQTPRYLIKTRGQQVTLSCSPISGHRSVSWYQQTPGQGLQFLFEYFSETQRNKGNFPGRFSGRQFSNSRSEMNVSTLELGDSALYLCASSLEALTGTDTQYFGPGTRLTVL.

V gene TRBV6-2 or TRBV6-3 combines with J gene TRBJ1-1; D gene uncertain. Trimming removed 3 bases at V and 0 bases at J, with 11 bases between. Germline CDR1 MNHEY, CDR2 SVGEGT. The CDR3 runs to 15 residues. CDR3 loop: CASSYGVLVNTEAFF. In DNA, the CDR3 is TGTGCCAGCAGTTATGGCGTCCTGGTGAACACTGAAGCTTTCTTT.

The table lists this clonotype with a few counts. The chain has TRBV28 and TRBJ2-2; D perhaps matches TRBD1 (6 bases). V dropped 5 bases and J dropped 6 bases, with 13 bases sitting between them. Per the germline V gene, CDR1 is MDHEN and CDR2 is SYDVKM. The CDR3 extends over 14 amino acids. This CDR3 reads CASSTNRVPGELFF. The CDR3, as DNA: TGTGCCAGCAGTACAAACAGGGTCCCCGGGGAGCTGTTTTTT.